This is a list of T cell receptor beta chains from one sample in a study of T cell responses to AZD1222 COVID-19 vaccine. Profiling relied on immunoSEQ multiplex PCR, and the TCRdb table lists in-frame clones only, not all of them. The repertoire holds around 170,000 clones, with around 88% as singletons. Sequences were derived from peripheral blood, sampled 28 days after the second AZD1222 dose. Receptors were obtained from an adult who received the AZD1222 COVID-19 vaccine. Each CDR3 is given without its conserved first and last residue.

CDR3aa: ASSLRTGSSGNTIY
j_gene: TRBJ1-3
len: 14
v_gene: TRBV5-4

CDR3aa: ASSWAGEDTQY
j_gene: TRBJ2-3
len: 11
v_gene: TRBV7-9

CDR3aa: ASSQVYDGANYGYT
j_gene: TRBJ1-2
len: 14
v_gene: TRBV4-1

CDR3aa: ASSVTGWGNTEAF
j_gene: TRBJ1-1
len: 13
v_gene: TRBV2

CDR3aa: ASSLVGRMRNPF
j_gene: TRBJ1-1
len: 12
v_gene: TRBV11-2

CDR3aa: ASSLGGIVNQPQH
j_gene: TRBJ1-5
len: 13
v_gene: TRBV11-2

CDR3aa: ASSQKQGNQPQH
j_gene: TRBJ1-5
len: 12
v_gene: TRBV4-3

CDR3aa: ASSPPGRVSVNEQF
j_gene: TRBJ2-1
len: 14
v_gene: TRBV9

CDR3aa: ASSQDISGGQETQY
j_gene: TRBJ2-5
len: 14
v_gene: TRBV4-3

CDR3aa: ASSQPDLTKGYEQY
j_gene: TRBJ2-7
len: 14
v_gene: TRBV7-9

CDR3aa: ASSLGTGAYGYT
j_gene: TRBJ1-2
len: 12
v_gene: TRBV5-8

CDR3aa: AWRAGRRSYGYT
j_gene: TRBJ1-2
len: 12
v_gene: TRBV30

CDR3aa: ASSRGGEAEAF
j_gene: TRBJ1-1
len: 11
v_gene: TRBV25-1

CDR3aa: ASSVSATNEKLF
j_gene: TRBJ1-4
len: 12
v_gene: TRBV25-1

CDR3aa: ASRNSGGPPVEQF
j_gene: TRBJ2-1
len: 13
v_gene: TRBV19

CDR3aa: ASSIDLGSNSNQPQH
j_gene: TRBJ1-5
len: 15
v_gene: TRBV19

CDR3aa: ASSRDRSYEQY
j_gene: TRBJ2-7
len: 11
v_gene: TRBV7-9

CDR3aa: ASSPSWQGSYEQY
j_gene: TRBJ2-7
len: 13
v_gene: TRBV7-9

CDR3aa: ASRSDRDYGYT
j_gene: TRBJ1-2
len: 11
v_gene: TRBV12-3/TRBV12-4

CDR3aa: ASSSGQGSSYEQY
j_gene: TRBJ2-7
len: 13
v_gene: TRBV28

CDR3aa: ASGSGSLYGYT
j_gene: TRBJ1-2
len: 11
v_gene: TRBV28

CDR3aa: ASSPGGGGNNSPLH
j_gene: TRBJ1-6
len: 14
v_gene: TRBV18

CDR3aa: ASSRDLNTGELF
j_gene: TRBJ2-2
len: 12
v_gene: TRBV6-5

CDR3aa: ASSRAGTGGRRSYNSPLH
j_gene: TRBJ1-6
len: 18
v_gene: TRBV7-6

CDR3aa: ASRDRGATNEKLF
j_gene: TRBJ1-4
len: 13
v_gene: TRBV19

CDR3aa: AWSVRTPVGFGSGYT
j_gene: TRBJ1-2
len: 15
v_gene: TRBV30

CDR3aa: ASSPAGGSGNTIY
j_gene: TRBJ1-3
len: 13
v_gene: TRBV5-1

CDR3aa: ASSGQGSQTQY
j_gene: TRBJ2-5
len: 11
v_gene: TRBV5-1

CDR3aa: ASSQTATYGYT
j_gene: TRBJ1-2
len: 11
v_gene: TRBV12-3/TRBV12-4

CDR3aa: ASRPGQSSSYEQY
j_gene: TRBJ2-7
len: 13
v_gene: TRBV5-1

CDR3aa: ASTERLNTEAF
j_gene: TRBJ1-1
len: 11
v_gene: TRBV19

CDR3aa: ASSPSADQPQH
j_gene: TRBJ1-5
len: 11
v_gene: TRBV19

CDR3aa: ASRGDSRYT
j_gene: TRBJ1-2
len: 9
v_gene: TRBV28

CDR3aa: ASSLFPVAENTEAF
j_gene: TRBJ1-1
len: 14
v_gene: TRBV7-2

CDR3aa: ASSQDLGLANTGELF
j_gene: TRBJ2-2
len: 15
v_gene: TRBV3-1/TRBV3-2

CDR3aa: AWGRGDRGETQY
j_gene: TRBJ2-5
len: 12
v_gene: TRBV30

CDR3aa: ASSPGGQGARHEQY
j_gene: TRBJ2-7
len: 14
v_gene: TRBV11-3

CDR3aa: ASSSQRGRGSDTQY
j_gene: TRBJ2-3
len: 14
v_gene: TRBV7-6

CDR3aa: AWSETGFNSPLH
j_gene: TRBJ1-6
len: 12
v_gene: TRBV30

CDR3aa: ASSQGVGGGREKLF
j_gene: TRBJ1-4
len: 14
v_gene: TRBV3-1/TRBV3-2

CDR3aa: ASSPWTGYTEAF
j_gene: TRBJ1-1
len: 12
v_gene: TRBV7-2

CDR3aa: ASGTRINQPQH
j_gene: TRBJ1-5
len: 11
v_gene: TRBV27

CDR3aa: ASSQTNWDQPQH
j_gene: TRBJ1-5
len: 12
v_gene: TRBV11-2

CDR3aa: ASRTTGLDQPQH
j_gene: TRBJ1-5
len: 12
v_gene: TRBV6-6

CDR3aa: ASSLGDRYTNEQF
j_gene: TRBJ2-1
len: 13
v_gene: TRBV28

CDR3aa: ASSLELAGGRKTQY
j_gene: TRBJ2-5
len: 14
v_gene: TRBV5-4

CDR3aa: ASSWGGPGTGGQGYT
j_gene: TRBJ1-2
len: 15
v_gene: TRBV5-4

CDR3aa: ASSVAPGGVHEQY
j_gene: TRBJ2-7
len: 13
v_gene: TRBV9

CDR3aa: ASSPKRQPPYGYT
j_gene: TRBJ1-2
len: 13
v_gene: TRBV7-2